The sequence of this T cell receptor (beta chain) was determined in a study of shared T cell receptors in the human thymus. Data came from immunoSEQ multiplex PCR; TCRdb stores just in-frame clones and leaves some out. The sample has more than 550,000 clones, 80% to 90% seen once; the top ten hold 0.0095% to 0.011%. This CDR3 spans 13 amino acids. CDR1 and CDR2 (germline): SGDLS, YYNGEE. Trimming stripped 1 base from V and 2 bases from J, with 5 bases between. The sample holds a few counts of this clone. The sample was also linked to a second study, of human thymus T cells.

This receptor was taken from a girl under three years old with a congenital heart defect. Sequences were obtained from thymocytes. The chain carries TRBV9 and TRBJ2-3, with unresolved D. CDR3 sequence reads: CASSVHNTDTQYF. In nucleotides, the CDR3 is TGTGCCAGCAGCGTACACAACACAGATACGCAGTATTTT.